This TCR beta chain was identified in a study of neoadjuvant nivolumab and ipilimumab in lung cancer. Some clones are missing from TCRdb's copy, which holds only in-frame ones; the method was immunoSEQ multiplex PCR. The table records about 2,200 clones, 84% of them present only once. In its sample, this clone was seen once. The V end was cut by 0 bases, the J end by 12 bases, with 14 bases between. This CDR3 comprises 14 residues. Germline-derived CDR1 and CDR2 are LGHNA and YSLEER. This clonotype was obtained from an adult with non-small cell lung cancer. The V gene is TRBV4-3, the J gene TRBJ1-4; TRBD1 might be the D (5 bases). The material sequenced was adjacent normal lung tissue, taken after neoadjuvant nivolumab, alone or with ipilimumab, at or shortly before surgery. This CDR3 is CASSQDPQGRELFF. CDR3 DNA sequence: TGCGCCAGCAGCCAAGATCCTCAGGGCCGGGAACTGTTTTTT.